This T cell receptor (beta chain) was observed in a study of a mutant IDH1 vaccine in newly diagnosed glioma. The wider study: Vaccination was launched 4-6 weeks after radiotherapy alone, or with temozolomide cycles. Previous treatment comprised radiotherapy, temozolomide, or both, mostly both.

Whole-study findings and limits: Apparently, pseudoprogression bore no relation to changes among the top peripheral T cell clonotypes. There were vaccine-induced immune responses in about 92% of the patients.

Stated time point: week 47, end of study. A single vaccine dose contained 300 ug of mutant IDH1 20-mer peptide, and topical imiquimod was used with it. Profiled with immunoSEQ multiplex PCR; TCRdb holds only in-frame clones, not every one. Of tens of thousands of clones in the sample, 75% to 90% were seen once. Worth noting for this clone: Its antigen remains unknown. The germline gene is not matched at one end of the junction; a read error may be the cause.

The clonotype originates from a young man with glioma. The sequencing used PBMCs, collected from a glioma patient whose treatment included an IDH1 peptide vaccine.

The CDR3 region has the DNA TGCGCCAGCAGCCCTGCGCGACAGGGCACCTACGAGCAGTATTTC. Its protein product is CASSPARQGTYEQYF. The chain has TRBV4-1 and TRBJ2-7; TRBD1 agrees at 7 bases. The germline gives CDR1 MGHRA, CDR2 YSYEKL. CDR3 size: 15 residues.